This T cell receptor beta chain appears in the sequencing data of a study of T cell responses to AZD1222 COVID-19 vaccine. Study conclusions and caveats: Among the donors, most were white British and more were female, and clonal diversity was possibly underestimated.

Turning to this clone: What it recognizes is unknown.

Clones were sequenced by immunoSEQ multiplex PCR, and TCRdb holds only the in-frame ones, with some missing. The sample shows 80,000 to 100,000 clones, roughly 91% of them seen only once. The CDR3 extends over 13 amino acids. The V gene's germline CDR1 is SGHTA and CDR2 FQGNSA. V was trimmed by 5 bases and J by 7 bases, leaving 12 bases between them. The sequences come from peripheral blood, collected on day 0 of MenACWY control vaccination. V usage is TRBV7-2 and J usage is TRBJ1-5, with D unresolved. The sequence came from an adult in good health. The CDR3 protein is CASSRRFGQPQHF. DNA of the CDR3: TGTGCCAGCAGCCGGAGGTTCGGGCAGCCCCAGCATTTT. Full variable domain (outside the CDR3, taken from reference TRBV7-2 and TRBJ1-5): GAGVSQSPSNKVTEKGKDVELRCDPISGHTALYWYRQSLGQGLEFLIYFQGNSAPDKSGLPSDRFSAERTGGSVSTLTIQRTQQEDSAVYLCASSRRFGQPQHFGDGTRLSIL.